Shown below are 5 T cell receptor beta chains from a single sample sequenced in a study of CD8+ T cells in alopecia areata. CD4, CD8alpha, NKG2D, NKG2ACE and other markers guided sorting of pooled cutaneous lymph node cells. Sequencing used cDNA as its template, made by extracting RNA and reverse transcribing it. Sequencing was performed with immunoSEQ multiplex PCR; in TCRdb, only in-frame clones are kept and a portion is missing. Altogether 250,000 or so clones were found in the sample, and no singletons occur. The specimen was CD4+ T cells sorted from a lymph node. The receptors were gathered from a C3H/HeJ mouse with alopecia areata. Strain MHC haplotype: H2-k.

Only a few counts were recorded for this clone. Gene names are mouse gene names. Sequencing ends 4 residues short of the CDR3 end; the germline J gene provides the rest. The chain employs TRBV19 and TRBJ2-1, with TRBD2 matching 9 bases. The CDR3 runs 16 residues. Trimming at V came to 2 bases and at J to 0 bases, leaving 3 bases not matched to a gene. The V gene's germline CDR1 is FNHDT and CDR2 SITEND (reference sequence). The CDR3 loop is CASSIPGGDNYAEQFF. The sequenced CDR3 bases are TGTGCCAGCAGTATCCCTGGGGGGGATAACTATGCT.

This clone showed up many times. The genes and germline here are from mouse. The CDR3 end falls 3 residues outside the read, so it is completed with the germline J gene. The chain carries TRBV1 and TRBJ1-6; D gene ambiguous. TRBJ1-6 is noted as an ORF with a role that remains uncertain. Per germline, CDR1 NSQYPW and CDR2 LRSPGD (reference sequence). The CDR3 totals 14 residues. Trimming left V 6 bases short and J 7 bases short, with 13 bases between. The sequenced part of the CDR3 DNA is TGCACCTGCAGACCCCCTCGACAAAATTCGCCC. Amino acids: CTCRPPRQNSP. The whole CDR3 reads CTCRPPRQNSPLYF.

This clone was counted a few times. The likely explanation is a read error, given a far larger clone one base away. Genes and germline are mouse. The CDR3 extends 4 residues past the end of the read, so its final part is completed from the germline J gene. Distinct nucleotide sequences in the sample also encode this CDR3. The V gene is TRBV19, the J gene TRBJ1-2; 11 nucleotides line up with TRBD1. The germline CDR1 and CDR2 sequences are FNHDT and SITEND (reference sequence). J was trimmed by 2 bases and V by 5 bases; bases with no gene match: 2. The CDR3 has 14 amino acids. CDR3 bases read: TGTGCCAGCAGCCGGACAGGGGGCAACTCC. Protein product: CASSRTGGNS. The entire CDR3 protein is CASSRTGGNSDYTF.

With respect to this clone: These gene names are mouse names. Read sequence stops 4 residues before the CDR3 end, and the germline J gene provides the missing end. The chain links TRBV13-2 to TRBJ2-4; TRBD1 might be the D (6 bases). Germline assignment: CDR1 NNHNN and CDR2 SYGAGS (reference sequence). The CDR3 loop spans 13 amino acids. Trimming pared 3 bases from V and 2 bases from J, leaving 7 bases between. CDR3 sequence reads: CASGGTVQNTLYF. The part of the CDR3 DNA that was read is TGTGCCAGCGGTGGGACAGTTCAAAAC.

About this clone: Gene names and germline refer to mouse. The read gets to within 4 residues of the CDR3 end, and the germline J gene fills in the rest. The gene calls are TRBV1 and TRBJ2-5; the D is unclear. The CDR3 is made up of 12 amino acids. Germline V gene data show CDR1 as NSQYPW and CDR2 as LRSPGD (reference sequence). The covered CDR3 bases are TGCACCTGCAGTGACAAGGGAGAC. This encodes CTCSDKGD. The whole CDR3 reads CTCSDKGDTQYF.